The 12 T cell receptor beta chains in this list originate from one sample, sequenced in a study of molecular identifiers for immune sequencing clone quantification. One entry per CDR3 protein results from TCRdb running MiXCR on the PCR reads. Among around 70,000 distinct CDR3 sequences, approximately 17% were seen once, and the ten largest hold about 1.4%. The source material was naive CD8+ T cells from blood, with Jurkat cell RNA spiked in. Subset noted: FACS-sorted CD8+CD4-CCR7+CD45RA+ naive T cells. All receptors derive from a human donor in good health. Some libraries in this study had Jurkat cell RNA spiked in.

This clonotype was recorded many times. The rearrangement joins TRBV20-1 to TRBJ1-6, with D possibly TRBD1 on 5 matching bases. Trimming took off 5 bases at V and 9 bases at J, with 17 bases between the two ends. CDR1 is DFQATT and CDR2 is SNEGSKA in the germline V gene (reference sequence). This CDR3 spans 14 amino acids. CDR3 region: CSASLGDSASPLHF. The CDR3 DNA follows: TGCAGTGCTTCACTCGGTGACAGCGCTTCACCCCTCCACTTT.

This clonotype occurred many times. This sequence joins TRBV7-9 and TRBJ1-5; D unclear. From germline, CDR1 is SEHNR and CDR2 FQNEAQ (reference sequence). Between the trimmed V and J ends, which lost 1 base and 4 bases, there was a span of 8 bases. The CDR3 totals 14 residues. In DNA, the CDR3 is TGTGCCAGCAGCTTAGGTTCAGTTAATCAGCCCCAGCATTTT. The encoded protein is CASSLGSVNQPQHF.

This clonotype was found many times. V gene TRBV12-3 or TRBV12-4 combines with J gene TRBJ2-3; possibly TRBD2 for D (5 bases). V was shortened by 7 bases and J by 4 bases, with 21 bases between the two germline ends. The CDR3 spans 16 residues. This CDR3 is CASTAQGGGWADTQYF. CDR3 bases: TGTGCCAGCACCGCCCAAGGCGGAGGTTGGGCAGATACGCAGTATTTT.

Comments on this clonotype: This sequence may be a read error, since a much larger clone differs from it by one base. The rearrangement joins TRBV7-2 to TRBJ1-1; D remains ambiguous. The CDR3 has 13 residues. V shed 11 bases and J shed 3 bases, with 16 bases lying between them. Germline CDR1 and CDR2: SGHTA and FQGNSA. The CDR3 here is CAGNLPLYTEAFF. The CDR3 DNA sequence: TGTGCCGGCAACCTACCACTATACACTGAAGCTTTCTTT.

This clonotype appeared many times. The chain uses TRBV29-1 and TRBJ1-1; D gene unclear. V was shortened by 2 bases and J by 1 base, with 11 bases between the two germline ends. Looked up from germline, CDR1 is SQVTM and CDR2 is ANQGSEA. The CDR3 extends over 14 amino acids. Written as DNA, the CDR3 is TGCAGCGTTGAATATACCGGGGAGAACACTGAAGCTTTCTTT. The encoded protein is CSVEYTGENTEAFF.

Notes on this clonotype: Given the absence of the conserved phenylalanine or tryptophan at the CDR3 end, a read error is likely. The CDR3 is CASSLMTEYNEQFL. CDR3 DNA: TGTGCCAGCAGCTTAATGACGGAGTACAATGAGCAGTTCCTC. This chain uses TRBV7-9 with TRBJ2-1; D is ambiguous. The germline V and J ends were trimmed by 2 bases and 4 bases, with 9 bases remaining between them. CDR3 length equals 14 residues. Germline-derived CDR1 and CDR2 are SEHNR and FQNEAQ (reference sequence).

V and J are TRBV4-1 and TRBJ2-7; 10 bases are a match to TRBD2. Looked up from germline, CDR1 is MGHRA and CDR2 is YSYEKL. The CDR3 spans 16 residues. V was pared by 0 bases and J by 5 bases, with 7 bases of the junction left unmatched. CDR3 protein: CASSQDASGGEDEQYF. Written as DNA, the CDR3 is TGCGCCAGCAGCCAAGATGCTAGCGGGGGCGAGGACGAGCAGTACTTC.

This clonotype was counted at least ten times. V and J are TRBV27 and TRBJ1-3; 9 bases align to TRBD1. Looked up from germline, CDR1 is MNHEY and CDR2 is SMNVEV (reference sequence). J was trimmed by 1 base and V by 5 bases; bases with no gene match: 3. The CDR3 totals 15 residues. As DNA, the CDR3 is TGTGCCAGCAGTGCAGACAGGGGGTCTGGAAACACCATATATTTT. This gives the protein CASSADRGSGNTIYF.

This clonotype was recorded a few times. The chain joins TRBV5-6 to TRBJ1-1; TRBD1 is a possible D gene (6 bases). This CDR3 comprises 16 residues. V was shortened by 3 bases and J by 0 bases, with 15 bases between the two germline ends. Germline CDR1 and CDR2: SGHDT and YYEEEE. CDR3 in amino acids: CASSWGGPTLNTEAFF. The DNA of the CDR3 is TGTGCCAGCAGCTGGGGGGGCCCTACATTGAACACTGAAGCTTTCTTT.

V usage is TRBV7-9 and J usage is TRBJ2-7; 9 bases line up with TRBD2. J was trimmed by 0 bases and V by 5 bases; bases with no gene match: 8. This CDR3 is 16 amino acids long. Germline values: CDR1 SEHNR, CDR2 FQNEAQ (reference sequence). CDR3 amino acids: CASSPLTSGLSYEQYF. CDR3 in DNA: TGTGCCAGCAGCCCCCTCACTAGCGGGCTCTCCTACGAGCAGTACTTC. Full variable domain (remainder filled in from reference TRBV7-9 and TRBJ2-7): DTGVSQNPRHKITKRGQNVTFRCDPISEHNRLYWYRQTLGQGPEFLTYFQNEAQLEKSRLLSDRFSAERPKGSFSTLEIQRTEQGDSAMYLCASSPLTSGLSYEQYFGPGTRLTVT.

This rearrangement joins TRBV5-6 to TRBJ1-2; TRBD1 agrees at 9 bases. Germline-derived CDR1 and CDR2 are SGHDT and YYEEEE. The CDR3 totals 16 residues. Trimming at V came to 0 bases and at J to 4 bases, leaving 7 bases not matched to a gene. The CDR3 here is CASSLGGQGLPYGYTF. CDR3 bases: TGTGCCAGCAGCTTGGGGGGACAGGGACTCCCCTATGGCTACACCTTC.

This clonotype occurred many times. The chain joins TRBV19 to TRBJ2-7, with 12 nucleotides matching TRBD1. The V gene's germline CDR1 is LNHDA and CDR2 SQIVND (reference sequence). This CDR3 is built from 15 residues. The trim removed 4 bases at V and 4 bases at J, leaving 5 bases unmatched. The CDR3 region has the DNA TGTGCCAGTAGTAGCGGGACAGGGGGCGTTTACGAGCAGTACTTC. It is translated as CASSSGTGGVYEQYF.